One sample yielded the 7 T cell receptor beta chains listed below, sequenced in a study of regulatory T cells in long-lasting Graves disease. Documented time point: newly diagnosed GD, antithyroid drugs for less than 3 months. PBMCs were the source of the RNA used for TCR sequencing. Building of the TCR beta libraries involved iRepertoire HTBI primers and Arm-PCR of CDR3 regions. TCRdb reprocessed the multiplex PCR reads via MiXCR and lists one record per CDR3 protein. The sample carries about 530,000 distinct CDR3 sequences, approximately 16% recorded once. These data were likewise used in another study, on T cells in Graves' hyperthyroidism and ophthalmopathy.

Here the sequenced sample was peripheral blood mononuclear cells (PBMCs), taken at new diagnosis, from a patient treated with antithyroid drugs. The receptors were sampled from a woman aged 40-60 years with Graves disease.

The V and J genes are TRBV12-3 or TRBV12-4 and TRBJ1-1; maybe TRBD1 (6 bases). V was trimmed by 10 bases and J by 0 bases, leaving 12 bases between them. This CDR3 is built from 13 residues. The CDR3 spells CANRPGVNTEAFF. In DNA form, the CDR3 reads TGTGCCAACAGACCAGGGGTGAACACTGAAGCTTTCTTT.

This clonotype has a count of ten or more. This chain joins TRBV7-8 and TRBJ1-2; 12 bases fit TRBD1. The length of the CDR3 is 19 residues. J lost 3 bases, V lost 4 bases, and 15 bases had no gene match. The germline V gene encodes CDR1 SGHVS and CDR2 FQNEAQ. The chain's CDR3 is CASSSLTGTGGHLDYGYTF. The CDR3 DNA follows: TGTGCCAGCAGCTCTCTCACCGGGACAGGGGGCCACTTGGACTATGGCTACACCTTC. Drawing the rest from reference TRBV7-8 and TRBJ1-2, the complete variable domain is GAGVSQSPRYKVAKRGQDVALRCDPISGHVSLFWYQQALGQGPEFLTYFQNEAQLDKSGLPSDRFFAERPEGSVSTLKIQRTQQEDSAVYLCASSSLTGTGGHLDYGYTFGSGTRLTVV.

This clonotype was counted ten times or more. The V call is TRBV7-9, the J call TRBJ2-2; maybe TRBD2 (5 bases). Germline CDR1 reads SEHNR; CDR2 reads FQNEAQ (reference sequence). Trimming removed 7 bases at V and 6 bases at J, with 9 bases between. The CDR3 extends over 12 amino acids. Written as DNA, the CDR3 is TGTGCCAGCACCCCCGGGGCCGGGGAGCTGTTTTTT. This gives the protein CASTPGAGELFF.

There are a few counts of this clonotype. The chain uses TRBV24-1 and TRBJ2-5, with TRBD1 as a possible D gene (6 bases). Germline CDR1 is KGHDR and CDR2 is SFDVKD. CDR3 size: 12 residues. Between the trimmed V and J ends, which lost 5 bases and 5 bases, there was a span of 8 bases. CDR3 coding DNA: TGTGCCACCAGTGGAACAGGGGAGACCCAGTACTTC. As protein: CATSGTGETQYF.

The chain combines TRBV2 with TRBJ2-1; 8 bases fit TRBD2. The CDR3 loop spans 13 amino acids. The V segment lost 7 bases and the J segment 5 bases; nucleotides outside the gene matches: 4. CDR1 and CDR2 from the germline V gene are SNHLY and FYNNEI. As DNA, the CDR3 is TGTGCCAGCAAACTAGCGGAAAACAATGAGCAGTTCTTC. This encodes CASKLAENNEQFF.

This clonotype occurred many times. The V call is TRBV5-1, the J call TRBJ2-1; 9 bases agree with TRBD2. This CDR3 region has 16 residues. Germline assignment: CDR1 SGHRS and CDR2 YFSETQ. With V trimmed by 2 bases and J by 7 bases, 10 bases remained unmatched. The CDR3 sequence is CASSFNRGLALNEQFF. CDR3 bases: TGCGCCAGCAGCTTCAATCGGGGACTAGCACTGAATGAGCAGTTCTTC.

The chain uses TRBV18 and TRBJ2-3, with D perhaps given as TRBD1 or TRBD2 (6 bases each). The CDR3 contains 17 residues. V dropped 3 bases and J dropped 4 bases, with 20 bases sitting between them. Germline lookup yields CDR1 KGHSH and CDR2 LQKENI. The CDR3, as DNA: TGTGCCAGCTCACCGAGAGTGGGGGGCCCTCCGGCAGATACGCAGTATTTT. It translates to CASSPRVGGPPADTQYF.